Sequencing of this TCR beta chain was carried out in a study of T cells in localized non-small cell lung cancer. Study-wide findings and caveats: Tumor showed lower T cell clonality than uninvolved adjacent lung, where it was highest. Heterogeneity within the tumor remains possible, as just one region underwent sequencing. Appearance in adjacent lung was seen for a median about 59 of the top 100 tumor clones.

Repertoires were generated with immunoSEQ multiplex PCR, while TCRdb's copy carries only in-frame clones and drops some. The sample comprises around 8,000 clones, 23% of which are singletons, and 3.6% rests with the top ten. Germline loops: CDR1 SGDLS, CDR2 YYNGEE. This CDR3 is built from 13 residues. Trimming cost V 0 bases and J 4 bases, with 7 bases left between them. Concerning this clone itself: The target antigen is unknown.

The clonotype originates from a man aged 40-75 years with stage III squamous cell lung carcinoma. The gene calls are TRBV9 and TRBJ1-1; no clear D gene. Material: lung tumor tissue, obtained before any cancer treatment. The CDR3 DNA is TGTGCCAGCAGCGTAGCTCCCGGCACTGAAGCTTTCTTT. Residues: CASSVAPGTEAFF.